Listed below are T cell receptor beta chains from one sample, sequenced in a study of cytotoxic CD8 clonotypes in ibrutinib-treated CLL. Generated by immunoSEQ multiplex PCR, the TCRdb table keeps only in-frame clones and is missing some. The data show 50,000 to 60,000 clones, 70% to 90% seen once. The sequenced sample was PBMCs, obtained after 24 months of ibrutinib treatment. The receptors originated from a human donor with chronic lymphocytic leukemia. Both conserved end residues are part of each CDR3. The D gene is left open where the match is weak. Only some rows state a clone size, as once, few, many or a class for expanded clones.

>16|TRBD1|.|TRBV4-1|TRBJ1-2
CASSQGQGSTNYGYTF
TGCGCCAGCAGCCAGGGACAGGGGTCCACTAACTATGGCTACACCTTC
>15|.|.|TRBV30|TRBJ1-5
CAWAAYAGLGQPQHF
TGTGCCTGGGCCGCCTACGCGGGGCTGGGTCAGCCCCAGCATTTT
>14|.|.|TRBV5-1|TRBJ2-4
CASSPTWAKNIQYF
TGCGCCAGCAGCCCCACTTGGGCTAAAAACATTCAGTACTTC
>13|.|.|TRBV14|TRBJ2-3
CASSQDLPDTQYF
TGTGCCAGCAGCCAGGATTTACCAGATACGCAGTATTTT
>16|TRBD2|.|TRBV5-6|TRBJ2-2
CASSLPGTSASGELFF
TGTGCCAGCAGCTTGCCCGGGACTAGCGCGAGCGGGGAGCTGTTTTTT
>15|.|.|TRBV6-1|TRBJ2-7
CASSEGYQVYYEQYF
TGTGCCAGCAGTGAAGGTTATCAGGTTTACTACGAGCAGTACTTC
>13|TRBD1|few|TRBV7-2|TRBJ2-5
CASSPDRQETQYF
TGTGCCAGCAGCCCGGACAGGCAAGAGACCCAGTACTTC
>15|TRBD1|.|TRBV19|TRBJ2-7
CASSFRDRGSGEQYF
TGTGCCAGTAGTTTCCGGGACAGGGGTTCTGGCGAGCAGTACTTC
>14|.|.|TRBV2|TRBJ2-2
CASKGGTNTGELFF
TGTGCCAGCAAGGGGGGAACGAACACCGGGGAGCTGTTTTTT
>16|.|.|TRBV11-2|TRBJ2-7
CASSQERTGSGYEQYF
TGCGCCAGCAGCCAAGAAAGAACAGGGTCTGGGTACGAGCAGTACTTC
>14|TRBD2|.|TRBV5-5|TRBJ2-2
CAGRTSGGTGELFF
TGTGCCGGGCGGACTAGCGGAGGCACCGGGGAGCTGTTTTTT
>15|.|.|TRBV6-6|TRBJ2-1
CASSYSGQAYNEQFF
TGTGCCAGCAGTTATTCGGGGCAAGCCTACAATGAGCAGTTCTTC
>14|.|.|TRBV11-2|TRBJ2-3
CASSFRVRTDTQYF
TGTGCCAGCAGCTTTAGGGTTCGCACAGATACGCAGTATTTT
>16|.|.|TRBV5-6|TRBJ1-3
CASSLGTTETGNTIYF
TGTGCCAGCAGCTTGGGGACAACAGAGACTGGAAACACCATATATTTT
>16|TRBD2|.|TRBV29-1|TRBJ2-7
CSVAAGLAGGSYEQYF
TGCAGCGTTGCCGCGGGACTAGCGGGAGGCTCCTACGAGCAGTACTTC
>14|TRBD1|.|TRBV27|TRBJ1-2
CASSFSQGAGGYTF
TGTGCCAGCAGTTTTTCACAGGGGGCTGGCGGCTACACCTTC